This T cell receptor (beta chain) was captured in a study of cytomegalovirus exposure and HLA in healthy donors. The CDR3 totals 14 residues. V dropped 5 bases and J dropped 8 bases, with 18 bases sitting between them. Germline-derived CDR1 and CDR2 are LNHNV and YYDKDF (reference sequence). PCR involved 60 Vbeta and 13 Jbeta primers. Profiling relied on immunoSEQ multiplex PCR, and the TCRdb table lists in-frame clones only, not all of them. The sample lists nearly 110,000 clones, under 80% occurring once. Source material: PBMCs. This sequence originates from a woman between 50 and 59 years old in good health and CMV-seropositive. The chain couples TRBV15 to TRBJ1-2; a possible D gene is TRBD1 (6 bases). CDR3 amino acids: CATSLDSAQRGYTF. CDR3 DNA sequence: TGTGCCACCAGCCTGGACAGTGCCCAGAGGGGCTACACCTTC.